The 32 T cell receptor beta chains presented below share a single source sample, sequenced in a study of blood T cell repertoires in COVID-19. Sequenced by immunoSEQ multiplex PCR; TCRdb stores in-frame clones only, minus some. Here the sample spans 85,000 to 100,000 clones, roughly 76% being singletons. The sequenced sample was peripheral blood. These receptors all come from a man at least 80 years old with COVID-19, enrolled during active disease.

CDR3 sequence reads: CASSQGSNTEAFF. The CDR3 region has the DNA TGTGCCAGCAGTCAGGGGTCTAACACTGAAGCTTTCTTT. The chain employs TRBV2 and TRBJ1-1, with D maybe TRBD1 (6 bases). The CDR3 is made up of 13 amino acids. The germline V gene encodes CDR1 SNHLY and CDR2 FYNNEI. V was shortened by 5 bases and J by 2 bases, with 9 bases between the two germline ends.

The chain employs TRBV19 and TRBJ2-2; TRBD1 is a possible D gene (5 bases). V was pared by 2 bases and J by 6 bases, with 10 bases between. Germline CDR1 reads LNHDA; CDR2 reads SQIVND (reference sequence). This CDR3 region has 14 residues. DNA of the CDR3: TGTGCCAGTAGTATACTGTCCAGGGCCGGGGAGCTGTTTTTT. Protein: CASSILSRAGELFF.

CDR3: CASSLGLAEETQYF. CDR3 sequence (DNA): TGTGCCAGCAGCTTGGGACTAGCGGAAGAGACCCAGTACTTC. V gene TRBV7-2 combines with J gene TRBJ2-5; 11 bases are a match to TRBD2. Germline loops: CDR1 SGHTA, CDR2 FQGNSA. The ends lost 3 bases at V and 3 bases at J; junction bases unmatched: 0. The CDR3 spans 14 residues.

The rearrangement uses TRBV30 and TRBJ2-6; TRBD1 matches 9 bases. V dropped 5 bases and J dropped 2; count of bases not matched to a gene: 7. The CDR3 runs to 16 residues. CDR1 is GTSNPN, CDR2 SVGIG, per germline (reference sequence). CDR3: CAWGGQGGAGANVLTF. CDR3 sequence (DNA): TGTGCCTGGGGGGGACAGGGAGGCGCTGGGGCCAACGTCCTGACTTTC.

The chain employs TRBV29-1 and TRBJ1-1; D is possibly TRBD1 (5 bases). The CDR3 covers 14 residues. Germline lookup yields CDR1 SQVTM and CDR2 ANQGSEA. Trimming removed 3 bases from V and 6 bases from J, with 17 bases in between. This CDR3 is CSVDAATGYAEAFF. The CDR3 nucleotides are TGCAGCGTTGACGCTGCCACAGGCTACGCTGAAGCTTTCTTT.

The chain is built from TRBV19 and TRBJ2-6; the D gene is possibly TRBD1 (6 bases). Germline V gene lookup returns CDR1 LNHDA and CDR2 SQIVND (reference sequence). The length of the CDR3 is 21 residues. The ends were cut back, 2 bases at V and 4 bases at J, with 27 bases in the middle. CDR3 region: CASSILTGGLSLQTGANVLTF. DNA for the CDR3: TGTGCCAGTAGTATACTGACAGGTGGGCTTTCCCTACAGACCGGGGCCAACGTCCTGACTTTC.

V is TRBV6-6 and J is TRBJ1-2; the D gene is possibly TRBD1 (6 bases). The V gene lost 5 bases and the J gene lost 5 bases, with 12 bases spanning the gap. Germline-derived CDR1 and CDR2 are MNHNY and SVGAGI (reference sequence). The CDR3 is made up of 13 amino acids. The CDR3, as DNA: TGTGCCAGCAGTCTTACAGGGTTGTATGGCTACACCTTC. It is translated as CASSLTGLYGYTF.

The rearrangement uses TRBV7-9 and TRBJ2-5; D remains ambiguous. Deletions cut 5 bases from V and 3 bases from J, with 4 bases between. The CDR3 loop spans 11 amino acids. Per germline, CDR1 SEHNR and CDR2 FQNEAQ (reference sequence). This chain's CDR3 is CASSLKETQYF. DNA for the CDR3: TGTGCCAGCAGCCTAAAAGAGACCCAGTACTTC.

The V gene is TRBV6-5, the J gene TRBJ1-5, with 7 bases aligning to TRBD1. There are 15 residues in the CDR3. Germline V gene sequence: CDR1 MNHEY, CDR2 SVGAGI. V gave up 6 bases and J gave up 0 bases; unmatched junction bases: 5. DNA of the CDR3: TGTGCCAGCAGAACCGACAGGGCTAGCAATCAGCCCCAGCATTTT. Encoded protein: CASRTDRASNQPQHF.

This clone was picked up a small number of times. The rearrangement joins TRBV6-5 to TRBJ2-7; a possible D gene is TRBD1 (5 bases). V was trimmed by 10 bases and J by 2 bases, leaving 15 bases between them. Germline V gene data show CDR1 as MNHEY and CDR2 as SVGAGI. The CDR3 is 13 amino acids. CDR3 loop: CATPSETAYEQYF. The CDR3 DNA reads TGTGCCACTCCTTCCGAGACAGCCTACGAGCAGTACTTC.

Concerning this clone itself: Other nucleotide sequences from this sample produce the same CDR3. J is TRBJ2-5 and V is TRBV29-1; 8 bases agree with TRBD1. Germline CDR1 SQVTM, CDR2 ANQGSEA. The CDR3 consists of 12 residues. Trimming took 7 bases from V and 2 from J; bases not matched to a gene: 3. This CDR3 reads CSAGDRQETQYF. The CDR3 nucleotides read TGCAGCGCTGGGGACAGGCAAGAGACCCAGTACTTC.

CDR3 sequence: CASALAGGGDTQYF. CDR3 nucleotide sequence: TGCGCCAGCGCTCTAGCGGGGGGCGGGGATACGCAGTATTTT. The rearrangement uses TRBV10-2 and TRBJ2-3, with 11 bases identical to TRBD2. J lost 6 bases, V lost 8 bases, and 7 bases had no gene match. The CDR3 runs 14 residues. Germline V gives CDR1 WSHSY, CDR2 SAAADI.

The rearrangement joins TRBV12-5 to TRBJ1-5, with a weak D call TRBD1 (6 bases). Germline lookup yields CDR1 LGHNT and CDR2 FRNRAP. The CDR3 has 19 residues. The V end lost 0 bases, the J end lost 0 bases, and 18 bases lay between the germline ends. This CDR3 reads CASGLVALDSYNSNQPQHF. The DNA of the CDR3 is TGTGCTAGTGGTTTGGTGGCACTGGACAGTTATAATAGCAATCAGCCCCAGCATTTT.

The V call is TRBV5-4, the J call TRBJ2-7; 14 bases agree with TRBD2. CDR1 and CDR2 (germline): SGHNT, YYREEE (reference sequence). This CDR3 region has 16 residues. Trimming took 3 bases from V and 6 from J; bases not matched to a gene: 8. CDR3 DNA: TGTGCCAGCAGCTCCTGGACTAGCGGGAGGCCTTTCGAGCAGTACTTC. The encoded protein is CASSSWTSGRPFEQYF.

V usage is TRBV19 and J usage is TRBJ1-1, with a possible D match to TRBD1 (5 bases). Trimming cost V 6 bases and J 1 base, with 15 bases left between them. CDR1 and CDR2 (germline): LNHDA, SQIVND (reference sequence). The CDR3 totals 15 residues. This CDR3 is CASSGRGWGNTEAFF. The CDR3 bases are TGTGCCAGTAGCGGGAGGGGCTGGGGGAACACTGAAGCTTTCTTT.

J is TRBJ2-1 and V is TRBV6-5; D may be TRBD1 (6 bases). The CDR3 has 15 residues. With 4 bases removed from V and 5 bases from J, the gap between germline ends came to 15 bases. Germline values: CDR1 MNHEY, CDR2 SVGAGI. CDR3 amino acids: CASSSQGFGNNEQFF. The CDR3, as DNA: TGTGCCAGCAGTTCACAGGGTTTTGGAAACAATGAGCAGTTCTTC.

The chain is built from TRBV20-1 and TRBJ1-2, with TRBD1 matching over 8 bases. Germline V gene lookup returns CDR1 DFQATT and CDR2 SNEGSKA (reference sequence). This CDR3 is built from 16 residues. The V gene end was trimmed by 3 bases and the J gene end by 4 bases; junction bases not matched to a gene: 13. The CDR3 nucleotides read TGCAGTGCTAGTCCCCGACAGGGGATAACTTTCTATGGCTACACCTTC. It encodes CSASPRQGITFYGYTF.

This chain joins TRBV7-2 and TRBJ1-5, with 7 bases fitting TRBD1. Germline CDR1 is SGHTA and CDR2 is FQGNSA. The CDR3 has 15 amino acids. J gave up 3 bases and V 5 bases, and 7 bases lay outside the gene matches. CDR3 in DNA: TGTGCCAGCAGCCCTGGACAGGACTCCAATCAGCCCCAGCATTTT. It is translated as CASSPGQDSNQPQHF.

This clone was recorded once. The V call is TRBV9, the J call TRBJ1-2, with TRBD1 matching 7 bases. Germline V gene lookup returns CDR1 SGDLS and CDR2 YYNGEE. Trimming removed 1 base from V and 8 bases from J; junction bases left unmatched: 5. This CDR3 contains 13 residues. DNA for the CDR3: TGTGCCAGCAGCGTACAGGGGGGATTCGGCTACACCTTC. The encoded protein is CASSVQGGFGYTF.

This chain connects TRBV11-3 to TRBJ2-3; D call uncertain. The CDR3 has 12 residues. The V end was cut by 5 bases, the J end by 0 bases, with 3 bases between. Germline V lookup: CDR1 SGHNT, CDR2 YENEEA. The CDR3 coding sequence is TGTGCCAGCAGCCTAAGCACAGATACGCAGTATTTT. Protein sequence: CASSLSTDTQYF. Full variable domain (missing parts from reference TRBV11-3 and TRBJ2-3): EAGVVQSPRYKIIEKKQPVAFWCNPISGHNTLYWYLQNLGQGPELLIRYENEEAVDDSQLPKDRFSAERLKGVDSTLKIQPAELGDSAVYLCASSLSTDTQYFGPGTRLTVL.

The J gene is TRBJ1-2, the V gene TRBV5-4, with 7 bases identical to TRBD1. There are 15 residues in the CDR3. V dropped 4 bases and J dropped 4; count of bases not matched to a gene: 10. Per germline, CDR1 SGHNT and CDR2 YYREEE (reference sequence). CDR3 coding DNA: TGTGCCAGCAGCCCCCGGGACAGAGTGCCCTATGGCTACACCTTC. It codes for CASSPRDRVPYGYTF.

The chain joins TRBV19 to TRBJ1-2, with D perhaps TRBD1 (5 bases). The CDR3 contains 14 residues. Germline CDR1 and CDR2: LNHDA and SQIVND (reference sequence). V lost 7 bases and J lost 1, with 13 bases in between. The CDR3: CASKGVRVNYGYTF. In DNA, the CDR3 is TGTGCCAGTAAAGGGGTGAGAGTTAACTATGGCTACACCTTC.

The count of this clone is one. The V gene is TRBV10-3, the J gene TRBJ2-7; possible D gene TRBD2, 6 bases. Germline CDR1 reads ENHRY; CDR2 reads SYGVKD. V lost 6 bases and J 6 bases, leaving 21 bases between the germline ends. The CDR3 is 15 amino acids. The DNA for the CDR3 is TGTGCCATCAGGGATAGCGGACTAAAAGCGGGCGAGCAGTACTTC. This translates into CAIRDSGLKAGEQYF.

This clone was seen a few times. V usage is TRBV6-5 and J usage is TRBJ2-5; TRBD2 is a possible D gene (5 bases). CDR3 size: 14 residues. Germline V gives CDR1 MNHEY, CDR2 SVGAGI. V lost 6 bases, J lost 7 bases, and 18 bases lay in between. The CDR3 region is CASRVFGNDGTQYF. CDR3 coding DNA: TGTGCCAGCAGGGTCTTCGGGAATGATGGGACCCAGTACTTC.

The CDR3 nucleotides read TGTGCCAGCAGTTACTATGTTTCGGGAACTGAAGCTTTCTTT. It specifies CASSYYVSGTEAFF. V and J are TRBV6-5 and TRBJ1-1; the D is unclear. V lost 1 base and J 5 bases, leaving 11 bases between the germline ends. Per the germline V gene, CDR1 is MNHEY and CDR2 is SVGAGI. The CDR3 runs to 14 residues.

The chain joins TRBV7-9 to TRBJ1-2; D unclear. In germline, CDR1 is SEHNR, CDR2 FQNEAQ (reference sequence). V was trimmed by 1 base and J by 3 bases, leaving 12 bases between them. The CDR3 sequence is 15 residues long. The CDR3 here is CASSLEQGGYYGYTF. The CDR3, as DNA: TGTGCCAGCAGCTTAGAACAAGGAGGGTACTATGGCTACACCTTC.

The chain couples TRBV18 to TRBJ1-2; TRBD1 matches at 7 bases. The J segment lost 5 bases and the V segment lost 6 bases, leaving 6 bases of the junction unmatched. Germline values: CDR1 KGHSH, CDR2 LQKENI. The CDR3 loop spans 13 amino acids. CDR3 protein: CASSRDSSYGYTF. CDR3 nucleotides: TGTGCCAGCTCTCGGGACAGTTCTTATGGCTACACCTTC.

The chain links TRBV6-2 or TRBV6-3 to TRBJ1-2, with 10 bases aligning to TRBD1. V dropped 6 bases and J dropped 2; count of bases not matched to a gene: 6. This CDR3 spans 15 amino acids. Germline V CDR1 and CDR2: MNHEY, SVGEGT. CDR3 DNA: TGTGCCAGCAGCCCGCCGGGACAGGGGAACTATGGCTACACCTTC. Amino acids: CASSPPGQGNYGYTF.

The CDR3 DNA reads TGTGCCAGCAGCGTAGCTGCGGGGGCGGACACCGGGGAGCTGTTTTTT. Its protein product is CASSVAAGADTGELFF. This chain uses TRBV9 with TRBJ2-2, with D maybe TRBD2 (7 bases). This CDR3 contains 16 residues. CDR1 and CDR2 (germline): SGDLS, YYNGEE. Deletions cut 0 bases from V and 3 bases from J, with 12 bases between.

V is TRBV30 and J is TRBJ1-6, with D maybe TRBD1 (5 bases). The CDR3 length is 12 residues. V lost 4 bases, J lost 9 bases, and 10 bases lay in between. In germline, CDR1 is GTSNPN, CDR2 SVGIG (reference sequence). The CDR3 DNA reads as TGTGCCTGGACGGAGGGGATTTCACCCCTCCACTTT. This encodes CAWTEGISPLHF. Full variable domain (rest looked up from reference TRBV30 and TRBJ1-6): SQTIHQWPATLVQPVGSPLSLECTVEGTSNPNLYWYRQAAGRGLQLLFYSVGIGQISSEVPQNLSASRPQDRQFILSSKKLLLSDSGFYLCAWTEGISPLHFGNGTRLTVT.

This chain uses TRBV27 with TRBJ2-7, with no clear D. With 4 bases removed from V and 0 bases from J, the gap between germline ends came to 10 bases. Germline CDR1 and CDR2: MNHEY and SMNVEV (reference sequence). This CDR3 spans 14 amino acids. As DNA, the CDR3 is TGTGCCAGCAGTTCCCCTCGCAGCTCCTACGAGCAGTACTTC. It translates to CASSSPRSSYEQYF.

This chain connects TRBV4-2 to TRBJ1-2; D not resolved. The germline CDR1 and CDR2 sequences are LGHNA and YNFKEQ. CDR3 length: 15 residues. Trimming removed 0 bases from V and 1 base from J, with 9 bases in between. As DNA, the CDR3 is TGTGCCAGCAGCCAAGACTGGTCGGTTAACTATGGCTACACCTTC. This translates into CASSQDWSVNYGYTF.